This T cell receptor beta chain came from a study of shared clonotypes between healthy human individuals. Points on this clone: As yet, its antigen is unknown.

Study-wide results and limits: Clonotype sharing among donors was thought likely to change with sequencing depth. Memory subsets generally showed lower estimated richness than naive subsets. Rarefaction curves obtained for sorted subsets showed sequencing incomplete despite large depth.

There are 16 residues in the CDR3. V gave up 3 bases and J gave up 2 bases, with 17 bases separating them. Germline loops: CDR1 SGHTA, CDR2 FQGNSA. TCRdb's copy holds only in-frame clones and misses some; the assay was immunoSEQ multiplex PCR. Of roughly 720,000 clones listed, 80% to 95% are singletons. The gene calls are TRBV7-2 and TRBJ2-7; D is perhaps TRBD1 or TRBD2 (6 bases each). This TCR was recovered from a man aged 18 to 29 in good health. Some clones in this sample may be carry-over from other donors' samples. The sequenced sample was memory CD8+ T cells from PBMCs. Noted subset: CD45RO+ cells pooled with CCR7-negative TemRA cells. The CDR3 region is CASSFPPEGGTYEQYF. As DNA, the CDR3 is TGTGCCAGCAGCTTTCCTCCAGAAGGGGGGACCTACGAGCAGTACTTC.